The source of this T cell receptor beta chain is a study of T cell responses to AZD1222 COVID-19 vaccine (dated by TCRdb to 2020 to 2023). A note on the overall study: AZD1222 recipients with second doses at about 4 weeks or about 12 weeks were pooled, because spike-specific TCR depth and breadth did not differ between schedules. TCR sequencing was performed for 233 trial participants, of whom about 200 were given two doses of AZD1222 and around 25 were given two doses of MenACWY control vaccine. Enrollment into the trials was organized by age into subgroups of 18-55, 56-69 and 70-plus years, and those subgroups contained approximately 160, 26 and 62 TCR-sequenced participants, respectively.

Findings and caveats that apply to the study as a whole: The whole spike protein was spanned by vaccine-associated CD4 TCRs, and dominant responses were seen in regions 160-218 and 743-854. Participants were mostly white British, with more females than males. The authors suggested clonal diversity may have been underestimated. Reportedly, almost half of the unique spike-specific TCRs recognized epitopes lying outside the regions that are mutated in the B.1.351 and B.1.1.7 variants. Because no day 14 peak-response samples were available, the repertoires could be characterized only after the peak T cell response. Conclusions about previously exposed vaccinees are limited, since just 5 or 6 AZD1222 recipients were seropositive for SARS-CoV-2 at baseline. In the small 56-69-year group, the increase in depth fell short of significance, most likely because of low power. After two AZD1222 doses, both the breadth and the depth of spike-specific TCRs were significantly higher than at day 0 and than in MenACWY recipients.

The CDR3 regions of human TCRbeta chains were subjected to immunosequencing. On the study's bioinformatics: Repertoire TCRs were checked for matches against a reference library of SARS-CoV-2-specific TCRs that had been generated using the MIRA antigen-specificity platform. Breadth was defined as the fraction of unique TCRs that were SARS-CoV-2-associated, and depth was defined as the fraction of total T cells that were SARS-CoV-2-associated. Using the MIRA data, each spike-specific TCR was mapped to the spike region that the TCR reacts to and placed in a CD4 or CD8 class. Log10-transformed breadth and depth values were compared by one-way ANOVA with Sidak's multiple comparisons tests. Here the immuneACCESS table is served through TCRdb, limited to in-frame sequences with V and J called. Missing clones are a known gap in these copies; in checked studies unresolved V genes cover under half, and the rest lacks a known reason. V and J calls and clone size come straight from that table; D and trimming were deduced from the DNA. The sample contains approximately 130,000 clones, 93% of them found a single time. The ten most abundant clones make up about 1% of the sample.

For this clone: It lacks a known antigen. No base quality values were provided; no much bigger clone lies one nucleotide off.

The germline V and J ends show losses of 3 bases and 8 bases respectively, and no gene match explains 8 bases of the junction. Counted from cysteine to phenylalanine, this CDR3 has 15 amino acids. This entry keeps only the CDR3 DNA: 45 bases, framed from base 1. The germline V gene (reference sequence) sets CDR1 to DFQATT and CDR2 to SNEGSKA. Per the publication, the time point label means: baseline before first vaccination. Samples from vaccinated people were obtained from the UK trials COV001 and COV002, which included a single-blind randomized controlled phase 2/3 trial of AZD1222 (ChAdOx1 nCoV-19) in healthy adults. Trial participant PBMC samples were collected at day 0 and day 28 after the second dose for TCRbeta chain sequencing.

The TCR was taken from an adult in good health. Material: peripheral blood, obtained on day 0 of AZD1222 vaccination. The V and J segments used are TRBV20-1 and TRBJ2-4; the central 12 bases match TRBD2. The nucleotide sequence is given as TGCAGTGCTAGTAAGGCTAGCGGGGGGGCCTACATTCAGTACTTC. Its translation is CSASKASGGAYIQYF.